These 30 T cell receptor beta chains were sequenced from one sample in a study of blood T cell repertoires in COVID-19. The table came from immunoSEQ multiplex PCR; TCRdb's copy has only in-frame clones and leaves some out. The table lists over 350,000 clones, around nine tenths of them singletons. What was sequenced was PBMCs or T cells enriched from blood (not recorded which). These TCRs come from a woman aged 50 to 60 who had recovered from COVID-19.

The rearrangement uses TRBV18 and TRBJ1-1; 11 bases fit TRBD1. The V gene end was trimmed by 5 bases and the J gene end by 6 bases; junction bases not matched to a gene: 5. The CDR3 length is 14 residues. From germline, CDR1 is KGHSH and CDR2 LQKENI. The CDR3 bases are TGTGCCAGCTCATTGGACAGGGGGCAGGCTGAAGCTTTCTTT. It is translated as CASSLDRGQAEAFF.

This chain links TRBV18 with TRBJ1-5; D is undetermined. Germline V gene lookup returns CDR1 KGHSH and CDR2 LQKENI. V dropped 2 bases and J dropped 7 bases, with 12 bases sitting between them. The CDR3 sequence is 14 residues long. DNA of the CDR3: TGTGCCAGCTCACCAAAGACGGAGGGCCAGCCCCAGCATTTT. As protein: CASSPKTEGQPQHF. Filled out from reference TRBV18 and TRBJ1-5, the complete variable domain reads NAGVMQNPRHLVRRRGQEARLRCSPMKGHSHVYWYRQLPEEGLKFMVYLQKENIIDESGMPKERFSAEFPKEGPSILRIQQVVRGDSAAYFCASSPKTEGQPQHFGDGTRLSIL.

This clone was counted a few times. The chain carries TRBV9 and TRBJ1-4; TRBD1 matches 8 bases. The V and J ends lost 0 bases and 10 bases, in that order; junction bases with no gene match: 8. In germline, CDR1 is SGDLS, CDR2 YYNGEE. The CDR3 has 15 residues. CDR3 DNA: TGTGCCAGCAGCGTAGACGGACAGGGATCCGGAAAACTGTTTTTT. Its protein is CASSVDGQGSGKLFF.

V usage is TRBV7-9 and J usage is TRBJ2-4; TRBD2 matches 7 bases. Germline lookup yields CDR1 SEHNR and CDR2 FQNEAQ (reference sequence). The CDR3 runs to 15 residues. J gave up 4 bases and V 5 bases, and 8 bases lay outside the gene matches. The CDR3 here is CASSDSGTTKNIQYF. The CDR3 bases are TGTGCCAGCAGCGACTCCGGGACTACGAAAAACATTCAGTACTTC.

The J gene is TRBJ1-1, the V gene TRBV4-2, with unresolved D. CDR3 size: 12 residues. V lost 4 bases to trimming and J lost 8 bases, with 11 bases between them. Germline V lookup: CDR1 LGHNA, CDR2 YNFKEQ. This CDR3 is CASSPPRGEAFF. The CDR3 nucleotides are TGTGCCAGCAGCCCCCCGCGAGGGGAAGCTTTCTTT.

The chain has TRBV4-1 and TRBJ1-5, with D possibly TRBD1 on 5 matching bases. V was trimmed by 1 base and J by 6 bases, leaving 10 bases between them. CDR1 is MGHRA, CDR2 YSYEKL, per germline. The CDR3 length is 14 residues. The CDR3 is CASSQALGGQPQHF. CDR3 DNA sequence: TGCGCCAGCAGCCAAGCCCTCGGGGGTCAGCCCCAGCATTTT.

This clone was seen a few times. The V gene is TRBV7-8, the J gene TRBJ1-1; TRBD1 matches 7 bases. Trimming took 3 bases from V and 9 from J; bases not matched to a gene: 7. Germline-derived CDR1 and CDR2 are SGHVS and FQNEAQ. There are 13 residues in the CDR3. Written as DNA, the CDR3 is TGTGCCAGCAGCTTCGCCGGGACAGATAAAGCTTTCTTT. Its translation is CASSFAGTDKAFF.

This sequence joins TRBV11-3 and TRBJ2-7, with D tentatively TRBD1 (5 bases). The CDR3 has 15 amino acids. The germline CDR1 and CDR2 sequences are SGHNT and YENEEA. Trimming cost V 1 base and J 5 bases, with 15 bases left between them. The CDR3 is CASSLGSGLIHEQYF. The CDR3 nucleotides read TGTGCCAGCAGCTTAGGTTCAGGGCTAATCCACGAGCAGTACTTC.

The chain links TRBV2 to TRBJ2-2; 13 bases match TRBD2. The length of the CDR3 is 16 residues. The V segment lost 6 bases and the J segment 5 bases; nucleotides outside the gene matches: 6. The V gene's germline CDR1 is SNHLY and CDR2 FYNNEI. The CDR3 nucleotides are TGTGCCAGCAGGCGGACTAGCGGGGGCGGGACCGGGGAGCTGTTTTTT. This translates into CASRRTSGGGTGELFF.

J is TRBJ1-3 and V is TRBV15; possibly TRBD1 for D (5 bases). Germline-derived CDR1 and CDR2 are LNHNV and YYDKDF (reference sequence). The CDR3 is 14 amino acids. The V and J ends lost 8 bases and 0 bases respectively, with 11 bases between them. The CDR3 bases are TGTGCCACCGGGGCAGGAGTCTCTGGAAACACCATATATTTT. It yields the protein CATGAGVSGNTIYF. The entire variable domain, with the rest obtained from reference TRBV15 and TRBJ1-3, is as follows: DAMVIQNPRYQVTQFGKPVTLSCSQTLNHNVMYWYQQKSSQAPKLLFHYYDKDFNNEADTPDNFQSRRPNTSFCFLDIRSPGLGDTAMYLCATGAGVSGNTIYFGEGSWLTVV.

The chain combines TRBV4-1 with TRBJ1-1, with 7 bases lining up with TRBD1. The CDR3 extends over 19 amino acids. J gave up 1 base and V 0 bases, and 14 bases lay outside the gene matches. Germline CDR1 and CDR2: MGHRA and YSYEKL. For the CDR3, the DNA is TGCGCCAGCAGCCAAGACATGGGCAGGCCGGGACAGAAGAACACTGAAGCTTTCTTT. Its protein product is CASSQDMGRPGQKNTEAFF.

This clone was recorded only once. The chain recombines TRBV19 with TRBJ2-1; 7 bases fit TRBD1. The CDR3 runs to 14 residues. The germline V gene encodes CDR1 LNHDA and CDR2 SQIVND (reference sequence). Unmatched junction bases numbered 9, after V lost 10 bases and J lost 3 bases. CDR3 residues: CATRTGTDYNEQFF. CDR3 nucleotides: TGTGCCACACGAACCGGGACAGACTACAATGAGCAGTTCTTC.

In its sample, this clone was seen a few times. V gene TRBV13 combines with J gene TRBJ2-5; tentatively, D is TRBD1 (6 bases). The CDR3 sequence is 11 residues long. V lost 5 bases to trimming and J lost 9 bases, with 10 bases between them. The germline V gene encodes CDR1 PRHDT and CDR2 FYEKMQ (reference sequence). The CDR3, as DNA: TGTGCCAGCAGCAAACAGGGTTCCCAGTACTTC. This sequence encodes CASSKQGSQYF.

This clone was seen a single time. V usage is TRBV30 and J usage is TRBJ2-1, with 10 bases that match TRBD2. The CDR3 is made up of 14 amino acids. Unmatched junction bases numbered 4, after V lost 1 base and J lost 7 bases. The V gene's germline CDR1 is GTSNPN and CDR2 SVGIG (reference sequence). The CDR3 nucleotides read TGTGCCTGGAGTGCCGCGACTAGCGGGAATGAGCAGTTCTTC. Its translation: CAWSAATSGNEQFF.

The CDR3 coding sequence is TGTGCCAGTAGTATTGTGGACAGGGGTAGAACTGAAGCTTTCTTT. Encoded protein: CASSIVDRGRTEAFF. The chain combines TRBV19 with TRBJ1-1; 9 bases are shared with TRBD1. Looked up from germline, CDR1 is LNHDA and CDR2 is SQIVND (reference sequence). V was pared by 3 bases and J by 5 bases, with 7 bases of the junction left unmatched. This CDR3 region has 15 residues. The full variable domain, completed using reference TRBV19 and TRBJ1-1, is DGGITQSPKYLFRKEGQNVTLSCEQNLNHDAMYWYRQDPGQGLRLIYYSQIVNDFQKGDIAEGYSVSREKKESFPLTVTSAQKNPTAFYLCASSIVDRGRTEAFFGQGTRLTVV.

The chain has TRBV7-9 and TRBJ1-1, with TRBD1 identical over 7 bases. Germline CDR1 and CDR2: SEHNR and FQNEAQ (reference sequence). This CDR3 contains 15 residues. The V and J ends lost 4 bases and 10 bases, in that order; junction bases with no gene match: 15. The CDR3 DNA is TGTGCCAGCAGCTCCGGACAGGCGATTGAACGGGGAGCTTTCTTT. Encoded protein: CASSSGQAIERGAFF. The full variable domain, rest sourced from reference TRBV7-9 and TRBJ1-1, is DTGVSQNPRHKITKRGQNVTFRCDPISEHNRLYWYRQTLGQGPEFLTYFQNEAQLEKSRLLSDRFSAERPKGSFSTLEIQRTEQGDSAMYLCASSSGQAIERGAFFGQGTRLTVV.

This clone came up once. The chain joins TRBV18 to TRBJ2-2, with D tentatively TRBD2 (5 bases). The germline CDR1 and CDR2 sequences are KGHSH and LQKENI. Trimming removed 0 bases at V and 1 base at J, with 6 bases between. The CDR3 spans 15 residues. CDR3 region: CASSPPGRNTGELFF. For the CDR3, the DNA is TGTGCCAGCTCACCACCGGGGAGGAACACCGGGGAGCTGTTTTTT.

This rearrangement joins TRBV5-1 to TRBJ1-4, with D possibly TRBD1 on 6 matching bases. The length of the CDR3 is 15 residues. Germline values: CDR1 SGHRS, CDR2 YFSETQ. V was cut by 3 bases and J by 1 base, with 10 bases left in between. The CDR3 nucleotides are TGCGCCAGCAGCTATCTAGGGGGAACTAATGAAAAACTGTTTTTT. Translated, it gives CASSYLGGTNEKLFF.

The V gene is TRBV3-1 (or the pseudogene TRBV3-2), the J gene TRBJ1-3; possible D gene TRBD1, 5 bases. The V end was cut by 0 bases, the J end by 7 bases, with 31 bases between. Germline V CDR1 and CDR2: LGHDT, YNNKEL (reference sequence). The CDR3 is made up of 21 amino acids. CDR3 nucleotide sequence: TGTGCCAGCAGCCAAGAATTTAGGTGGCTCTCTGGGTACGACCGGGGGAACACCATATATTTT. Its protein is CASSQEFRWLSGYDRGNTIYF.

The chain joins TRBV6-5 to TRBJ2-7; D is possibly TRBD1 (5 bases). The germline V gene has CDR1 MNHEY and CDR2 SVGAGI. Trimming stripped 0 bases from V and 9 bases from J, with 18 bases between. There are 15 residues in the CDR3. CDR3 protein: CASSYSSVAGKSQYF. The CDR3 nucleotides read TGTGCCAGCAGTTACTCGAGTGTGGCAGGGAAATCGCAGTACTTC.

The DNA of the CDR3 is TGCGCCAGCAGCTTGGGGGGACAGGGGTTGACTGAAGCTTTCTTT. This encodes CASSLGGQGLTEAFF. V and J are TRBV5-1 and TRBJ1-1; TRBD1 matches 10 bases. This CDR3 is built from 15 residues. Germline V CDR1 and CDR2: SGHRS, YFSETQ. Germline trimming cut 0 bases from V and 5 bases from J; bases unmatched to any gene: 4.

This clone was seen a single time. The rearrangement uses TRBV28 and TRBJ1-3; D gene uncertain. The CDR3 is 11 amino acids. CDR1 and CDR2 from the germline V gene are MDHEN and SYDVKM. For the CDR3, the DNA is TGTGCTCTCGGCTCTGGAAACACCATATATTTT. Translation gives CALGSGNTIYF.

V and J are TRBV4-1 and TRBJ1-1, with a possible D match to TRBD1 (5 bases). Germline lookup yields CDR1 MGHRA and CDR2 YSYEKL. The CDR3 totals 14 residues. The V gene lost 0 bases and the J gene lost 5 bases, with 10 bases spanning the gap. CDR3: CASSQDGGLTEAFF. CDR3 in DNA: TGCGCCAGCAGCCAAGATGGGGGGTTAACTGAAGCTTTCTTT.

This rearrangement joins TRBV30 to TRBJ1-2, with D unresolved. The ends were cut back, 0 bases at V and 3 bases at J, with 8 bases in the middle. Germline CDR1 GTSNPN, CDR2 SVGIG (reference sequence). The CDR3 covers 13 residues. The CDR3 reads CAWSVTFYYGYTF. CDR3 coding DNA: TGTGCCTGGAGTGTTACTTTTTACTATGGCTACACCTTC.

The table lists this clone with a count of one. The rearrangement links TRBV5-4 to TRBJ2-5, with D unresolved. In germline, CDR1 is SGHNT, CDR2 YYREEE (reference sequence). The CDR3 is 14 residues long. With 1 base removed from V and 0 bases from J, the gap between germline ends came to 7 bases. CDR3 sequence (DNA): TGTGCCAGCAGCTTGCACGGTGACCAAGAGACCCAGTACTTC. Its translation: CASSLHGDQETQYF.

The gene calls are TRBV2 and TRBJ1-5; D gene ambiguous. CDR3 length equals 15 residues. Germline CDR1 is SNHLY and CDR2 is FYNNEI. V dropped 0 bases and J dropped 6 bases, with 12 bases sitting between them. The CDR3 DNA is TGTGCCAGCAGTGAAGCGTCGAGTTTCGGTCAGCCCCAGCATTTT. Its translation: CASSEASSFGQPQHF.

The chain recombines TRBV11-2 with TRBJ1-3; D gene uncertain. Germline CDR1 SGHAT, CDR2 FQNNGV. This CDR3 is 14 amino acids long. V dropped 6 bases and J dropped 0 bases, with 9 bases sitting between them. The CDR3 loop reads CASSNTNSGNTIYF. CDR3 bases: TGTGCCAGCAGTAACACTAACTCTGGAAACACCATATATTTT.

The V call is TRBV12-5, the J call TRBJ1-1; tentative D call: TRBD1 (6 bases). Germline V gene lookup returns CDR1 LGHNT and CDR2 FRNRAP. Trimming stripped 7 bases from V and 6 bases from J, with 30 bases between. The CDR3 is 18 amino acids. CDR3 DNA sequence: TGTGCTAGTGCCTCACGGGGGGCAGGCGGCTATTTTTTTGCTGAAGCTTTCTTT. Translated: CASASRGAGGYFFAEAFF.

The V call is TRBV6-4, the J call TRBJ2-2; 9 bases are a match to TRBD2. CDR3 length equals 15 residues. Germline loops: CDR1 MRHNA, CDR2 SNTAGT. V lost 3 bases, J lost 6 bases, and 5 bases stayed unmatched. CDR3 nucleotide sequence: TGTGCCAGCAGTGATGGTCTAGCGGGGTCCGGGGAGCTGTTTTTT. Its translation is CASSDGLAGSGELFF.

Only a few counts were recorded for this clone. CDR3 sequence reads: CASSHRDRGVYEQYF. The CDR3 DNA reads as TGTGCCAGCAGCCACCGGGACAGGGGTGTCTACGAGCAGTACTTC. The chain employs TRBV5-4 and TRBJ2-7; 10 bases match TRBD1. After removal of 4 bases from V and 3 bases from J, the junction contained 7 bases not matched to a gene. CDR1 and CDR2 (germline): SGHNT, YYREEE (reference sequence). The CDR3 is 15 residues long.